What follows are 16 T cell receptor beta chains derived from one specimen sequenced in a study of T cells in localized non-small cell lung cancer. Profiled with immunoSEQ multiplex PCR; TCRdb holds only in-frame clones, not every one. Among some 71,000 clones listed, around four fifths were seen once. The sample in question was peripheral blood, obtained before any cancer treatment. Source of these receptors: a female donor over 55 with stage I lung adenocarcinoma.

This chain's CDR3 is CASGLARDNQPQHF. CDR3 bases: TGTGCTAGTGGTTTGGCGCGAGACAATCAGCCCCAGCATTTT. V and J are TRBV12-5 and TRBJ1-5; D gene unclear. CDR1 is LGHNT, CDR2 FRNRAP, per germline. V lost 1 base and J 3 bases, leaving 7 bases between the germline ends. The length of the CDR3 is 14 residues.

V is TRBV7-6 and J is TRBJ2-5; unclear D gene. Per the germline V gene, CDR1 is SGHVS and CDR2 is FNYEAQ. V shed 3 bases and J shed 2 bases, with 1 base lying between them. CDR3 length equals 11 residues. For the CDR3, the DNA is TGTGCCAGCAGCTTTCAAGAGACCCAGTACTTC. Encoded protein: CASSFQETQYF.

This clone appeared once. V is TRBV28 and J is TRBJ1-3; D is undetermined. The CDR3 has 16 residues. Per the germline V gene, CDR1 is MDHEN and CDR2 is SYDVKM. V was cut by 1 base and J by 0 bases, with 10 bases left in between. The CDR3, as DNA: TGTGCCAGCAGTTTATATTGGACCGACTCTGGAAACACCATATATTTT. It encodes CASSLYWTDSGNTIYF.

V usage is TRBV12-5 and J usage is TRBJ2-3; D remains ambiguous. CDR3 length: 12 residues. With 2 bases removed from V and 0 bases from J, the gap between germline ends came to 0 bases. The germline V gene encodes CDR1 LGHNT and CDR2 FRNRAP. CDR3 in DNA: TGTGCTAGTGGTTTGAGCACAGATACGCAGTATTTT. Residues: CASGLSTDTQYF.

The V gene is TRBV5-8, the J gene TRBJ2-7; D might be TRBD1 (7 bases). The CDR3 runs to 13 residues. The ends were cut back, 6 bases at V and 3 bases at J, with 13 bases in the middle. Looked up from germline, CDR1 is SGHTS and CDR2 is YDEGEE. CDR3 residues: CASTRQGGYEQYF. CDR3 coding DNA: TGTGCCAGCACACGACAGGGAGGCTACGAGCAGTACTTC.

CDR3 sequence reads: CASSSQRGAYEQYF. CDR3 nucleotide sequence: TGTGCCAGCAGCTCGCAGCGGGGAGCCTACGAGCAGTACTTC. The V and J genes are TRBV7-6 and TRBJ2-7, with 7 positions matching TRBD2. CDR3 size: 14 residues. V dropped 4 bases and J dropped 2; count of bases not matched to a gene: 5. CDR1 and CDR2 (germline): SGHVS, FNYEAQ.

This clone is termed medium-sized (0.01 to 0.1%). Additional DNA sequences in this sample encode the identical CDR3. The J gene is TRBJ2-7, the V gene TRBV6-5, with unresolved D. The CDR3 runs 15 residues. The V end was cut by 4 bases, the J end by 3 bases, with 16 bases between. The germline V gene has CDR1 MNHEY and CDR2 SVGAGI. The CDR3 protein is CASSSLLRTVYEQYF. Written as DNA, the CDR3 is TGTGCCAGCAGTTCTCTCCTAAGGACCGTCTACGAGCAGTACTTC.

V gene TRBV7-8 combines with J gene TRBJ1-1; perhaps TRBD1 as D (6 bases). The CDR3 consists of 15 residues. V dropped 5 bases and J dropped 5 bases, with 18 bases sitting between them. Germline V gives CDR1 SGHVS, CDR2 FQNEAQ. The CDR3 spells CASSPRGQFGTEAFF. CDR3 bases: TGTGCCAGCAGCCCACGAGGACAGTTCGGGACTGAAGCTTTCTTT.

The chain joins TRBV9 to TRBJ1-6; D is possibly TRBD1 (5 bases). The CDR3 extends over 18 amino acids. V shed 5 bases and J shed 0 bases, with 18 bases lying between them. Germline V lookup: CDR1 SGDLS, CDR2 YYNGEE. CDR3 sequence reads: CASSDRGQAYSYNSPLHF. The CDR3 nucleotides read TGTGCCAGCAGTGACAGAGGGCAGGCCTACTCCTATAATTCACCCCTCCACTTT.

The chain carries TRBV7-8 and TRBJ1-1; 10 bases match TRBD1. This CDR3 contains 16 residues. Losses at the gene ends were 5 bases for V and 5 bases for J; bases not matched to a gene: 11. Looked up from germline, CDR1 is SGHVS and CDR2 is FQNEAQ. The CDR3 DNA reads TGTGCCAGCAGCCCGGACAGGGGGAATCTTGGGACTGAAGCTTTCTTT. It translates to CASSPDRGNLGTEAFF.

The chain is built from TRBV6-1 and TRBJ1-1; tentatively, D is TRBD1 (5 bases). This CDR3 is 14 amino acids long. Trimming took 4 bases from V and 1 from J, leaving 10 bases between them. CDR1 MNHNS and CDR2 SASEGT come from the germline V gene. The CDR3 region is CASSVAGRNTEAFF. CDR3 in DNA: TGTGCCAGCAGTGTTGCAGGGAGGAACACTGAAGCTTTCTTT.

The chain has TRBV13 and TRBJ2-7, with 10 positions matching TRBD1. CDR1 and CDR2 from the germline V gene are PRHDT and FYEKMQ (reference sequence). J gave up 12 bases and V 5 bases, and 16 bases lay outside the gene matches. The CDR3 runs to 15 residues. The CDR3 protein is CASSPRDRGFVPLYF. The CDR3 DNA reads TGTGCCAGCAGCCCCCGGGACAGGGGTTTTGTCCCGCTGTACTTC.

This chain joins TRBV6-6 and TRBJ1-5, with D hard to call. Trimming cost V 4 bases and J 0 bases, with 10 bases left between them. The germline V gene has CDR1 MNHNY and CDR2 SVGAGI (reference sequence). The CDR3 spans 15 residues. In nucleotides, the CDR3 is TGTGCCAGCAGTTTGGCAGGAGTTAGCAATCAGCCCCAGCATTTT. This codes for CASSLAGVSNQPQHF.

This clone appeared once. The chain has TRBV5-1 and TRBJ2-1; 8 nucleotides match TRBD1. Germline V gives CDR1 SGHRS, CDR2 YFSETQ. With V trimmed by 1 base and J by 4 bases, 1 base remained unmatched. The CDR3 has 14 residues. The CDR3 DNA sequence: TGCGCCAGCAGCTTGCGGACAGGGTACAATGAGCAGTTCTTC. It is translated as CASSLRTGYNEQFF.

J is TRBJ2-7 and V is TRBV6-4, with 8 bases fitting TRBD1. Unmatched junction bases numbered 5, after V lost 6 bases and J lost 7 bases. The length of the CDR3 is 12 residues. The germline V gene encodes CDR1 MRHNA and CDR2 SNTAGT. CDR3 in amino acids: CASRSTGGEQYF. The CDR3 DNA reads as TGTGCCAGCAGGTCTACAGGGGGGGAGCAGTACTTC.

The chain links TRBV5-1 to TRBJ1-1; D may be TRBD1 (6 bases). Germline V gives CDR1 SGHRS, CDR2 YFSETQ. The CDR3 sequence is 15 residues long. The V and J ends lost 1 base and 1 base respectively, with 11 bases between them. The CDR3 region has the DNA TGCGCCAGCAGCTTGTACGGGGGCGCGAACACTGAAGCTTTCTTT. It specifies CASSLYGGANTEAFF.